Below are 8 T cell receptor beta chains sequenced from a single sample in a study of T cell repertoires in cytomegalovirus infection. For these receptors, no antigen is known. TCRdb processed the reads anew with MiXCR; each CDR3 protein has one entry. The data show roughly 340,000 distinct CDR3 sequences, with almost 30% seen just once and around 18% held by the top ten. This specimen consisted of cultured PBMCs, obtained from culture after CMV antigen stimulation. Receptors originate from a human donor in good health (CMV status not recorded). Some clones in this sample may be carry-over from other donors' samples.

As DNA, the CDR3 is TGCGCCAGCAGCCAATATCTGTATGGCTACACCTTC. Translation gives CASSQYLYGYTF. The genes are TRBV4-1 and TRBJ1-2; D unresolved. The V gene lost 2 bases and the J gene lost 5 bases, with 6 bases spanning the gap. CDR3 length equals 12 residues. Germline V gene lookup returns CDR1 MGHRA and CDR2 YSYEKL.

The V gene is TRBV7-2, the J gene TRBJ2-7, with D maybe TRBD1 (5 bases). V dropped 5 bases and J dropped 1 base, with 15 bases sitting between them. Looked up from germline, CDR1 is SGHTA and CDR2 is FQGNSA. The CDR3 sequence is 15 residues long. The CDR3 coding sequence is TGTGCCAGCAGCCCGGTCACTGGGGCTTCCTACGAGCAGTACTTC. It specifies CASSPVTGASYEQYF.

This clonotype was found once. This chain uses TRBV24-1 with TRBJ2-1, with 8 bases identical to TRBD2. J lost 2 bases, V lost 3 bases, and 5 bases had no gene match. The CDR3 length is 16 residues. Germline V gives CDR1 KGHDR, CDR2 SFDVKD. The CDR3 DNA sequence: TGTGCCACCAGTGATGACGGCGGGGGGCCCTACAATGAGCAGTTCTTC. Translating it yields CATSDDGGGPYNEQFF.

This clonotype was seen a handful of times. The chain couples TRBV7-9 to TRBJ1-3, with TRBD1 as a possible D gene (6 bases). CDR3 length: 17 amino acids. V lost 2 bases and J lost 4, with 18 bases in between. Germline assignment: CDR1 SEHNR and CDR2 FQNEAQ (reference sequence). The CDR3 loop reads CASSLPTGRGSGNTIYF. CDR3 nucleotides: TGTGCCAGCAGCTTACCCACAGGGCGGGGATCGGGAAACACCATATATTTT.

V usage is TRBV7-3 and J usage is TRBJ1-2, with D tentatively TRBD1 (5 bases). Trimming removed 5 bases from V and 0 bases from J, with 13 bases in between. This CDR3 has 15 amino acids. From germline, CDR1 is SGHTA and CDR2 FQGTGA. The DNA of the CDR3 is TGTGCCAGCAGCCGTTCTGGGGCCGCTAACTATGGCTACACCTTC. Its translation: CASSRSGAANYGYTF.

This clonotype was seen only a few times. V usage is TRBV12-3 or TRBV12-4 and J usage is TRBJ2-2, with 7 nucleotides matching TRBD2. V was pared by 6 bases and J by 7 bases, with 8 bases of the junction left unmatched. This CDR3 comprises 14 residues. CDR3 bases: TGTGCCAGCAGCTTTTGGGGGAGGGGCGGGGAGCTGTTTTTT. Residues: CASSFWGRGGELFF.

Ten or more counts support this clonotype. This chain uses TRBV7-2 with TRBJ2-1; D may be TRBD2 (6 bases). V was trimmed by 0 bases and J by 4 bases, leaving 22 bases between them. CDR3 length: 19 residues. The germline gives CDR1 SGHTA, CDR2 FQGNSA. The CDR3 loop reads CASSLALAGARLVYNEQFF. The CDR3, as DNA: TGTGCCAGCAGCTTAGCGCTGGCAGGAGCTCGACTAGTATACAATGAGCAGTTCTTC.

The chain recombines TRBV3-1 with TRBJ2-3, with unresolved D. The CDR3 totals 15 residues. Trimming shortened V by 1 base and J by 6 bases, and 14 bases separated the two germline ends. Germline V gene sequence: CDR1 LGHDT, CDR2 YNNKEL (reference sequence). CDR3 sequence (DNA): TGTGCCAGCAGCCAAGCACATCGGGTTTCGGATACGCAGTATTTT. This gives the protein CASSQAHRVSDTQYF.